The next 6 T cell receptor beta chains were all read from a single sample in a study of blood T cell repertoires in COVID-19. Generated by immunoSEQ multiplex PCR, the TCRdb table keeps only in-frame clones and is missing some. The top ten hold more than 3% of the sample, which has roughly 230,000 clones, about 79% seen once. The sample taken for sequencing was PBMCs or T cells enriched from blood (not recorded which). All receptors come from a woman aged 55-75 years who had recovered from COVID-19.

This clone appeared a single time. The CDR3 sequence is CASSLRGQGFIGEQFF. Here the CDR3 DNA reads TGCGCCAGCAGCTTGAGGGGGCAGGGCTTTATCGGTGAGCAGTTCTTC. The chain joins TRBV5-1 to TRBJ2-1, with 7 bases matching TRBD1. The CDR3 runs to 16 residues. With V trimmed by 1 base and J by 9 bases, 13 bases remained unmatched. Germline V CDR1 and CDR2: SGHRS, YFSETQ.

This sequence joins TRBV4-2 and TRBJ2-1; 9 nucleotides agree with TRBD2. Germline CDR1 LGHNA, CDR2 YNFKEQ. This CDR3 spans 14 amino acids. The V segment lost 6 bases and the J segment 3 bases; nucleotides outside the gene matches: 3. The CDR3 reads CASRLAGDYNEQFF. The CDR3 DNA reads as TGTGCCAGCAGACTAGCGGGCGACTACAATGAGCAGTTCTTC.

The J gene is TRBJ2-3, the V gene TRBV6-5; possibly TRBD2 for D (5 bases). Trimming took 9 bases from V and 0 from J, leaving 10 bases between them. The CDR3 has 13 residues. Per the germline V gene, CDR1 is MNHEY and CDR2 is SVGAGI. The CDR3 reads CASRGGSTDTQYF. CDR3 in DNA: TGTGCCAGTAGAGGCGGGAGCACAGATACGCAGTATTTT.

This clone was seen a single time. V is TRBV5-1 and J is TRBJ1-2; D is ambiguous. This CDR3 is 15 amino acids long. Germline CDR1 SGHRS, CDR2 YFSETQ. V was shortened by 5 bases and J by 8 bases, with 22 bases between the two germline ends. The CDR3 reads CASRLLSGSLKGYTF. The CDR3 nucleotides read TGCGCCAGCAGGCTTTTAAGTGGGAGTTTAAAAGGCTACACCTTC.

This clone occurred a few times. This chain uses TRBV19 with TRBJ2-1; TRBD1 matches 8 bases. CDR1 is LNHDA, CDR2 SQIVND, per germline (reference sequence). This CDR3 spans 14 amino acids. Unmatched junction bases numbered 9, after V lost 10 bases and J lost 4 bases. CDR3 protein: CATVSGGAYNEQFF. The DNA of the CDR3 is TGTGCCACCGTGTCAGGGGGCGCTTACAATGAGCAGTTCTTC. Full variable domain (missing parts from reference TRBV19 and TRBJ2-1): DGGITQSPKYLFRKEGQNVTLSCEQNLNHDAMYWYRQDPGQGLRLIYYSQIVNDFQKGDIAEGYSVSREKKESFPLTVTSAQKNPTAFYLCATVSGGAYNEQFFGPGTRLTVL.

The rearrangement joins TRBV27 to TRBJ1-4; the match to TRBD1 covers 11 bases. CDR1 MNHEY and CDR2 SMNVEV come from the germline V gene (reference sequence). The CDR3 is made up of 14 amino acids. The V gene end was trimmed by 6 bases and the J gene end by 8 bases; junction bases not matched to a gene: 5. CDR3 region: CASRRTGGVEKLFF. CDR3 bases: TGTGCCAGCAGGCGGACAGGGGGCGTCGAAAAACTGTTTTTT.